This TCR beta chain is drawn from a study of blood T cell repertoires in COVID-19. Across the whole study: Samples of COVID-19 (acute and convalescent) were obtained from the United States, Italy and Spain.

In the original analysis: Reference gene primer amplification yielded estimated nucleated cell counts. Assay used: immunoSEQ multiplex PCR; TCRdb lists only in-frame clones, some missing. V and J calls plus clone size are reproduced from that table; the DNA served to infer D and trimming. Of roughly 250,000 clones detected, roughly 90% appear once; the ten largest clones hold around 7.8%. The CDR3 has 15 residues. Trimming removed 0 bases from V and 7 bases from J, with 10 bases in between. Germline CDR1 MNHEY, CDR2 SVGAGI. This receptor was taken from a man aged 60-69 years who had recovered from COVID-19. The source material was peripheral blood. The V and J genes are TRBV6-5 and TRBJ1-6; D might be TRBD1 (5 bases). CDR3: CASSYSGRVNSPLHF. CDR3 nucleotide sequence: TGTGCCAGCAGTTACTCTGGCAGGGTAAATTCACCCCTCCACTTT.